Below, 10 T cell receptor beta chains from the same sample are listed, as sequenced in a study of T cell repertoires in cytomegalovirus infection. These receptors are not linked to any known antigen. TCRdb processed the reads anew with MiXCR; each CDR3 protein has one entry. Among over 120,000 distinct CDR3 sequences listed, 25% to 35% were seen once. The material was CD8+ T cells from cultured PBMCs, obtained from culture after CMV antigen stimulation. The receptor set was obtained from a human donor in good health (CMV status not recorded). Some clones in this sample may be carry-over from other donors' samples.

This clonotype was picked up a small number of times. The chain links TRBV3-1 to TRBJ2-1; D gene uncertain. CDR3 length: 16 amino acids. CDR1 LGHDT and CDR2 YNNKEL come from the germline V gene (reference sequence). The V gene lost 6 bases and the J gene lost 5 bases, with 20 bases spanning the gap. The CDR3 nucleotides read TGTGCCAGCAGTCGCACAAGACTTTCTTCTGACAATGAGCAGTTCTTC. Residues: CASSRTRLSSDNEQFF.

The chain joins TRBV20-1 to TRBJ2-1; D might be TRBD2 (7 bases). The V end was cut by 0 bases, the J end by 7 bases, with 19 bases between. Per the germline V gene, CDR1 is DFQATT and CDR2 is SNEGSKA (reference sequence). This CDR3 has 16 residues. The CDR3: CSARDGGGGGGNEQFF. CDR3 sequence (DNA): TGCAGTGCTAGAGATGGGGGCGGGGGTGGGGGGAATGAGCAGTTCTTC.

This clonotype has only a few counts. This chain uses TRBV11-2 with TRBJ2-7, with D possibly being TRBD1 (6 bases). Trimming pared 1 base from V and 3 bases from J, leaving 10 bases between. The CDR3 length is 14 residues. CDR1 SGHAT and CDR2 FQNNGV come from the germline V gene. In DNA, the CDR3 is TGTGCCAGCAGCTTAGGGGCAGGGGACTACGAGCAGTACTTC. Protein product: CASSLGAGDYEQYF.

Ten or more counts support this clonotype. The V gene is TRBV12-3 or TRBV12-4, the J gene TRBJ2-1, with TRBD2 as a possible D gene (6 bases). Deletions cut 8 bases from V and 4 bases from J, with 9 bases between. This CDR3 is built from 12 residues. CDR3 DNA sequence: TGTGCCAGCCGGGGAGGATACAATGAGCAGTTCTTC. Its protein is CASRGGYNEQFF.

In this sample, this clonotype turned up a few times. The rearrangement uses TRBV29-1 and TRBJ2-3, with a weak D call TRBD1 (5 bases). Germline V CDR1 and CDR2: SQVTM, ANQGSEA. This CDR3 contains 13 residues. Trimming cost V 0 bases and J 12 bases, with 16 bases left between them. The CDR3 loop is CSVEDLEGWGQYF. DNA of the CDR3: TGCAGCGTTGAAGATCTAGAAGGTTGGGGCCAGTATTTT.

This sequence joins TRBV20-1 and TRBJ1-5; 9 positions match TRBD1. The CDR3 runs to 13 residues. J gave up 6 bases and V 4 bases, and 4 bases lay outside the gene matches. The germline CDR1 and CDR2 sequences are DFQATT and SNEGSKA (reference sequence). The CDR3 is CSANLDRGQPQHF. CDR3 nucleotide sequence: TGCAGTGCTAACCTGGACAGGGGTCAGCCCCAGCATTTT.

The table lists this clonotype with a few counts. V usage is TRBV9 and J usage is TRBJ2-3, with no clear D. This CDR3 is 16 amino acids long. V was shortened by 3 bases and J by 2 bases, with 16 bases between the two germline ends. Per the germline V gene, CDR1 is SGDLS and CDR2 is YYNGEE. The CDR3 sequence: CASSGQTGMVTDTQYF. The CDR3 coding sequence is TGTGCCAGCAGCGGGCAAACTGGGATGGTCACAGATACGCAGTATTTT.

The V call is TRBV6-1, the J call TRBJ1-3; unclear D gene. Per germline, CDR1 MNHNS and CDR2 SASEGT. There are 12 residues in the CDR3. Trimming left V 6 bases short and J 7 bases short, with 10 bases between. The DNA for the CDR3 is TGTGCCAGCAGAGACCGACGGAACACCATATATTTT. The encoded protein is CASRDRRNTIYF.

This rearrangement joins TRBV10-3 to TRBJ1-1, with D unclear. Looked up from germline, CDR1 is ENHRY and CDR2 is SYGVKD. The CDR3 covers 15 residues. V was shortened by 2 bases and J by 4 bases, with 14 bases between the two germline ends. The CDR3 loop reads CAISEDRVGGTEAFF. The CDR3 coding sequence is TGTGCCATCAGTGAGGATAGGGTTGGCGGCACTGAAGCTTTCTTT.

This clonotype was recorded a few times. The chain is built from TRBV11-1 and TRBJ2-7; weak D call: TRBD1 (7 bases). V lost 2 bases, J lost 3 bases, and 14 bases lay in between. The CDR3 spans 15 residues. CDR1 is SGHAT, CDR2 FQDESV, per germline (reference sequence). Here the CDR3 DNA reads TGTGCCAGCAGCTTAACGGGCCAGGGGGGCTACGAGCAGTACTTC. Its protein is CASSLTGQGGYEQYF.